This T cell receptor (beta chain) came from a study of technical replicates of blood from a few donors. The CDR3 is made up of 16 amino acids. CDR1 and CDR2 from the germline V gene are LNHNV and YYDKDF (reference sequence). The V and J ends lost 0 bases and 1 base respectively, with 12 bases between them. Assay used: immunoSEQ multiplex PCR; TCRdb lists only in-frame clones, some missing. The table shows about 64,000 clones, with 65% to 90% occurring only once. The chain has TRBV15 and TRBJ2-5; the D gene is possibly TRBD2 (5 bases). The receptor was derived from a human donor in good health. Some clones in this sample may be carry-over from other donors' samples. The sequenced material came from PBMCs. The CDR3 region is CATSRDQSGSQETQYF. The DNA for the CDR3 is TGTGCCACCAGCAGAGATCAAAGCGGAAGCCAAGAGACCCAGTACTTC.